The next 24 T cell receptor beta chains were all read from a single sample in a study of blood T cell repertoires in COVID-19. This table comes from immunoSEQ multiplex PCR, and its TCRdb copy is limited to in-frame clones, with some not included. Of 150,000 to 200,000 clones in the sample, around 85% were seen once. Sequenced sample: peripheral blood. The receptors were gathered from a man aged 50 to 59 who had recovered from COVID-19.

V is TRBV5-1 and J is TRBJ2-3; D uncertain. Germline values: CDR1 SGHRS, CDR2 YFSETQ. This CDR3 is built from 14 residues. Trimming removed 5 bases at V and 4 bases at J, with 14 bases between. CDR3 loop: CASSVRVGPDTQYF. In nucleotides, the CDR3 is TGCGCCAGCAGTGTGAGAGTGGGCCCAGATACGCAGTATTTT.

The chain has TRBV2 and TRBJ2-2; TRBD1 matches 9 bases. Germline V gives CDR1 SNHLY, CDR2 FYNNEI. J was trimmed by 3 bases and V by 6 bases; bases with no gene match: 2. CDR3 length: 14 amino acids. CDR3 nucleotides: TGTGCCAGCAGGAGGGACAGGGACACCGGGGAGCTGTTTTTT. Translated, it gives CASRRDRDTGELFF.

The chain links TRBV6-1 to TRBJ2-7, with 10 nucleotides matching TRBD1. The CDR3 is 15 amino acids. The J segment lost 3 bases and the V segment lost 3 bases, leaving 5 bases of the junction unmatched. The germline V gene has CDR1 MNHNS and CDR2 SASEGT. The CDR3 DNA reads as TGTGCCAGCAGTGAGGGGGACAGGGGCGACTACGAGCAGTACTTC. It specifies CASSEGDRGDYEQYF.

This clone was counted only a few times. The chain couples TRBV15 to TRBJ2-3; 8 nucleotides align to TRBD2. CDR1 LNHNV and CDR2 YYDKDF come from the germline V gene (reference sequence). The V gene end was trimmed by 2 bases and the J gene end by 4 bases; junction bases not matched to a gene: 5. CDR3 length: 15 amino acids. The CDR3 nucleotides are TGTGCCACCAGCAGATATACTAGCGGTTCAGATACGCAGTATTTT. Protein: CATSRYTSGSDTQYF. The full variable domain, with the rest looked up from reference TRBV15 and TRBJ2-3, is DAMVIQNPRYQVTQFGKPVTLSCSQTLNHNVMYWYQQKSSQAPKLLFHYYDKDFNNEADTPDNFQSRRPNTSFCFLDIRSPGLGDTAMYLCATSRYTSGSDTQYFGPGTRLTVL.

J is TRBJ1-6 and V is TRBV4-1, with a tentative D call TRBD1 (5 bases). Germline V CDR1 and CDR2: MGHRA, YSYEKL. V dropped 1 base and J dropped 9 bases, with 10 bases sitting between them. The CDR3 totals 14 residues. This CDR3 reads CASSQASGGSPLHF. Here the CDR3 DNA reads TGCGCCAGCAGCCAAGCCTCGGGGGGTTCACCCCTCCACTTT.

The chain combines TRBV5-1 with TRBJ1-4; D ambiguous. V was clipped by 0 bases and J by 8 bases, with 14 bases between them. Germline V CDR1 and CDR2: SGHRS, YFSETQ. This CDR3 spans 15 amino acids. The CDR3 spells CASSLESELREKLFF. CDR3 nucleotides: TGCGCCAGCAGCTTGGAAAGCGAATTAAGGGAAAAACTGTTTTTT.

For this clone: This sample also contains other DNA sequences that code for the same CDR3. This chain links TRBV5-1 with TRBJ2-3; TRBD2 is a possible D gene (6 bases). Per the germline V gene, CDR1 is SGHRS and CDR2 is YFSETQ. The CDR3 is 15 amino acids. The germline V and J ends were trimmed by 2 bases and 1 base, with 11 bases remaining between them. For the CDR3, the DNA is TGCGCCAGCAGCTTAGTTAGCGGAGGCACAGATACGCAGTATTTT. Translated, it gives CASSLVSGGTDTQYF.

The gene calls are TRBV27 and TRBJ2-2; D might be TRBD1 (5 bases). V shed 7 bases and J shed 2 bases, with 20 bases lying between them. The CDR3 consists of 17 residues. The V gene's germline CDR1 is MNHEY and CDR2 SMNVEV (reference sequence). The CDR3, as DNA: TGTGCCAGCAAACTTCAGGGTCGGGTGCCCAACACCGGGGAGCTGTTTTTT. It yields the protein CASKLQGRVPNTGELFF.

The chain uses TRBV19 and TRBJ1-2; TRBD1 matches at 7 bases. J was trimmed by 7 bases and V by 3 bases; bases with no gene match: 5. This CDR3 is 13 amino acids long. Germline-derived CDR1 and CDR2 are LNHDA and SQIVND (reference sequence). The CDR3 reads CASSIKTGFGYTF. The CDR3 bases are TGTGCCAGTAGTATCAAGACAGGGTTTGGCTACACCTTC.

V usage is TRBV27 and J usage is TRBJ1-2; D uncertain. The CDR3 loop spans 13 amino acids. The germline gives CDR1 MNHEY, CDR2 SMNVEV (reference sequence). V lost 0 bases, J lost 4 bases, and 6 bases lay in between. The CDR3, as DNA: TGTGCCAGCAGTTTATCCTCACTCTATGGCTACACCTTC. This translates into CASSLSSLYGYTF.

CDR3 in DNA: TGTGCCAGCAGCGTAGGAGGGGACATCTCCTACGAGCAGTACTTC. It is translated as CASSVGGDISYEQYF. This chain connects TRBV9 to TRBJ2-7; a weak D match, TRBD1 (6 bases). Trimming shortened V by 0 bases and J by 0 bases, and 10 bases separated the two germline ends. Germline V gives CDR1 SGDLS, CDR2 YYNGEE. The CDR3 has 15 residues.

The chain recombines TRBV6-1 with TRBJ2-7; unclear D gene. Trimming took off 3 bases at V and 1 base at J, with 7 bases between the two ends. The V gene's germline CDR1 is MNHNS and CDR2 SASEGT. The CDR3 runs 13 residues. CDR3 in amino acids: CASSETPSYEQYF. The CDR3 nucleotides are TGTGCCAGCAGTGAGACTCCTTCCTACGAGCAGTACTTC.

The chain links TRBV3-1 (or the pseudogene TRBV3-2) to TRBJ1-3; 8 bases match TRBD1. Germline V gives CDR1 LGHDT, CDR2 YNNKEL (reference sequence). The J segment lost 0 bases and the V segment lost 2 bases, leaving 3 bases of the junction unmatched. The CDR3 runs 16 residues. CDR3 sequence reads: CASSQTDRGSGNTIYF. In nucleotides, the CDR3 is TGTGCCAGCAGCCAAACCGACAGGGGCTCTGGAAACACCATATATTTT.

This chain joins TRBV7-2 and TRBJ1-2; 7 bases are shared with TRBD1. Germline assignment: CDR1 SGHTA and CDR2 FQGNSA. This CDR3 comprises 15 residues. V dropped 3 bases and J dropped 4; count of bases not matched to a gene: 8. CDR3 nucleotides: TGTGCCAGCAGCTTGAGCGGACAGGAGGTCTATGGCTACACCTTC. This encodes CASSLSGQEVYGYTF.

The chain has TRBV12-3 or TRBV12-4 and TRBJ2-1; 7 bases match TRBD2. This CDR3 comprises 13 residues. With V trimmed by 0 bases and J by 9 bases, 2 bases remained unmatched. DNA for the CDR3: TGTGCCAGCAGTTTAGCAGTAGCGGGTGAGCAGTTCTTC. It codes for CASSLAVAGEQFF.

In its sample, this clone was seen once. The chain couples TRBV4-2 to TRBJ2-7; 12 positions agree with TRBD2. The V segment lost 1 base and the J segment 4 bases; nucleotides outside the gene matches: 5. There are 16 residues in the CDR3. In germline, CDR1 is LGHNA, CDR2 YNFKEQ. CDR3 DNA: TGTGCCAGCAGCCAAGCTGGGGGGACTAGCGGGTACGAGCAGTACTTC. Amino acids: CASSQAGGTSGYEQYF.

The chain uses TRBV12-1 and TRBJ1-1. TRBV12-1 is described as a pseudogene. This CDR3 has 12 residues. CDR3 loop: CATGRGNTEAFF. CDR3 DNA sequence: TGTGCCACCGGCCGGGGGAACACTGAAGCTTTCTTT.

CDR3 DNA: TGTGCCAGCAGTCCCCGGAGTAACTATGGCTACACCTTC. This gives the protein CASSPRSNYGYTF. The rearrangement joins TRBV5-4 to TRBJ1-2; D is undetermined. Germline CDR1 is SGHNT and CDR2 is YYREEE (reference sequence). With 5 bases removed from V and 1 base from J, the gap between germline ends came to 9 bases. The CDR3 extends over 13 amino acids.

The count of this clone is one. The chain employs TRBV5-5 and TRBJ2-7; 10 positions match TRBD1. V lost 5 bases and J lost 1; bases outside the gene matches: 6. The CDR3 contains 15 residues. Per germline, CDR1 SGHKS and CDR2 YYEKEE (reference sequence). Here the CDR3 DNA reads TGTGCCAGCAGGGAGGGACAGGGGACGTCCTACGAGCAGTACTTC. This translates into CASREGQGTSYEQYF.

This chain connects TRBV27 to TRBJ2-7; no reliable D call. V lost 6 bases and J lost 2, with 11 bases in between. The CDR3 runs to 13 residues. CDR1 and CDR2 (germline): MNHEY, SMNVEV (reference sequence). The CDR3 sequence is CASRYSSAYEQYF. The CDR3 DNA is TGTGCCAGCAGGTACTCTTCTGCCTACGAGCAGTACTTC.

The chain uses TRBV5-6 and TRBJ2-6; maybe TRBD1 (6 bases). CDR1 and CDR2 from the germline V gene are SGHDT and YYEEEE. The CDR3 has 19 amino acids. Trimming took 0 bases from V and 1 from J, leaving 17 bases between them. CDR3 residues: CASSLDRGRGLSGANVLTF. CDR3 coding DNA: TGTGCCAGCAGCTTGGATCGCGGCAGGGGCTTATCTGGGGCCAACGTCCTGACTTTC. Based on the CDR3 plus reference TRBV5-6 and TRBJ2-6, the full variable domain is DAGVTQSPTHLIKTRGQQVTLRCSPKSGHDTVSWYQQALGQGPQFIFQYYEEEERQRGNFPDRFSGHQFPNYSSELNVNALLLGDSALYLCASSLDRGRGLSGANVLTFGAGSRLTVL.

The CDR3 DNA follows: TGCGCCAGCAGCTTGGATACAGGGGGCCTAGAGACCCAGTACTTC. This codes for CASSLDTGGLETQYF. The rearrangement links TRBV5-1 to TRBJ2-5, with 9 bases lining up with TRBD1. The CDR3 is 15 residues long. In germline, CDR1 is SGHRS, CDR2 YFSETQ. Trimming cost V 0 bases and J 4 bases; bases outside gene matches: 4.

The V gene is TRBV4-3, the J gene TRBJ2-7, with D possibly matching TRBD2 (6 bases). Germline CDR1 and CDR2: LGHNA and YSLEER. This CDR3 comprises 15 residues. Trimming pared 0 bases from V and 6 bases from J, leaving 15 bases between. The CDR3 sequence: CASSQDGTGVVEQYF. In DNA, the CDR3 is TGCGCCAGCAGCCAAGACGGGACTGGCGTTGTCGAGCAGTACTTC.

This chain connects TRBV11-2 to TRBJ1-4; perhaps TRBD1 as D (5 bases). There are 14 residues in the CDR3. V shed 0 bases and J shed 15 bases, with 17 bases lying between them. Germline CDR1 reads SGHAT; CDR2 reads FQNNGV. The CDR3 DNA reads TGTGCCAGCAGCTTAGATTTCGCAGGGCGTCCTATGTTTTTT. Translated: CASSLDFAGRPMFF.